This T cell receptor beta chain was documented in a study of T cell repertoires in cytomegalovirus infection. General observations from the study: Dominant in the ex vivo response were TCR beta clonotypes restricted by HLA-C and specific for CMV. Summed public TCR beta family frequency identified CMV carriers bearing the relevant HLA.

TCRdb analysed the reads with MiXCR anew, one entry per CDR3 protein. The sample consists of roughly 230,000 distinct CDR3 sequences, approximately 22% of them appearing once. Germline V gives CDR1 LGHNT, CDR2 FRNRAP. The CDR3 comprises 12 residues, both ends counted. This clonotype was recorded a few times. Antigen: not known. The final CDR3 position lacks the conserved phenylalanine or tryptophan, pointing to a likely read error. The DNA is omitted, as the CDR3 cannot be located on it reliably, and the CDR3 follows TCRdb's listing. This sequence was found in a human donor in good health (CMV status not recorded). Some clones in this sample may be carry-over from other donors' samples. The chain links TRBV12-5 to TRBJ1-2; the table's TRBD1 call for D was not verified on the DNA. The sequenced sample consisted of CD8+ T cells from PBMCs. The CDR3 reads CASGLGIIGQGI.